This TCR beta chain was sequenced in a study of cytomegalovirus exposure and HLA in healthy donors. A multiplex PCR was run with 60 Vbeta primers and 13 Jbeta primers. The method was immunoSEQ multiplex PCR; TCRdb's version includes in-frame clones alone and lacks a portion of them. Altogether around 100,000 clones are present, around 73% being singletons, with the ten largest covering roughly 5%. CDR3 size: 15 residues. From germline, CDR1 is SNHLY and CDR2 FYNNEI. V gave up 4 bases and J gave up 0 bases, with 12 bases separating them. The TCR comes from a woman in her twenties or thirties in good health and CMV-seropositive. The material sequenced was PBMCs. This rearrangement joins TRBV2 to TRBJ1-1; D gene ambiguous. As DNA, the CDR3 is TGTGCCAGCAGTGCGTATGGGCAGGTGAACACTGAAGCTTTCTTT. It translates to CASSAYGQVNTEAFF.